Below are 17 T cell receptor beta chains sequenced from a single sample in a study of blood T cell repertoires in COVID-19. Sequencing was performed with immunoSEQ multiplex PCR; in TCRdb, only in-frame clones are kept and a portion is missing. The profile shows under 350,000 clones, 75% to 90% of them singletons. Sequencing was carried out using peripheral blood. The receptors were gathered from a man in his forties or fifties with acute or convalescent COVID-19.

This chain uses TRBV9 with TRBJ1-3; D is unclear. The CDR3 runs to 16 residues. Germline CDR1 SGDLS, CDR2 YYNGEE. Trimming removed 0 bases at V and 0 bases at J, with 10 bases between. CDR3 sequence (DNA): TGTGCCAGCAGCGTAGTACCGGGGAGCTCTGGAAACACCATATATTTT. It is translated as CASSVVPGSSGNTIYF.

J is TRBJ2-2 and V is TRBV13, with 7 nucleotides matching TRBD2. After removal of 5 bases from V and 6 bases from J, the junction contained 6 bases not matched to a gene. Germline V gives CDR1 PRHDT, CDR2 FYEKMQ (reference sequence). The CDR3 length is 14 residues. Here the CDR3 DNA reads TGTGCCAGCAGCCGCCTCGGGAGGTCCGGGGAGCTGTTTTTT. It encodes CASSRLGRSGELFF.

This chain links TRBV2 with TRBJ2-7, with a possible D match to TRBD2 (5 bases). The CDR3 runs 15 residues. The germline V gene has CDR1 SNHLY and CDR2 FYNNEI. The ends were cut back, 2 bases at V and 0 bases at J, with 11 bases in the middle. CDR3 in amino acids: CASSELPGYSYEQYF. The CDR3 DNA follows: TGTGCCAGCAGTGAACTCCCGGGGTACTCCTACGAGCAGTACTTC. Combining the CDR3 with reference TRBV2 and TRBJ2-7 gives the whole variable domain EPEVTQTPSHQVTQMGQEVILRCVPISNHLYFYWYRQILGQKVEFLVSFYNNEISEKSEIFDDQFSVERPDGSNFTLKIRSTKLEDSAMYFCASSELPGYSYEQYFGPGTRLTVT.

This chain uses TRBV5-1 with TRBJ1-1; 8 nucleotides line up with TRBD1. The CDR3 spans 14 residues. V shed 4 bases and J 5 bases; nucleotides not matched to a gene: 7. Germline V CDR1 and CDR2: SGHRS, YFSETQ. CDR3 nucleotides: TGCGCCAGCAGCGACCAGGGGGCCGGGACTGAAGCTTTCTTT. This sequence encodes CASSDQGAGTEAFF.

The CDR3 here is CAISTGQAGTQYF. CDR3 coding DNA: TGTGCCATCAGCACAGGACAAGCCGGTACGCAGTATTTT. The chain links TRBV10-3 to TRBJ2-3; D may be TRBD1 (5 bases). Looked up from germline, CDR1 is ENHRY and CDR2 is SYGVKD. This CDR3 has 13 amino acids. V lost 6 bases to trimming and J lost 8 bases, with 15 bases between them.

The chain couples TRBV9 to TRBJ1-2; 8 nucleotides align to TRBD1. V shed 3 bases, J shed 4 bases, and the junction held 5 bases outside the gene matches. The CDR3 covers 14 residues. Germline CDR1 is SGDLS and CDR2 is YYNGEE. The CDR3 is CASSDRQGSYGYTF. The CDR3 DNA is TGTGCCAGCAGCGATCGACAGGGGAGCTATGGCTACACCTTC.

This chain links TRBV6-5 with TRBJ2-3, with 7 positions matching TRBD1. The length of the CDR3 is 13 residues. CDR1 is MNHEY and CDR2 is SVGAGI in the germline V gene. The CDR3, as DNA: TGTGATAAACAGGGGTCGGGCACAGATACGCAGTATTTT. This codes for CDKQGSGTDTQYF.

V gene TRBV5-4 combines with J gene TRBJ1-4; D unresolved. The CDR3 has 13 amino acids. CDR1 is SGHNT, CDR2 YYREEE, per germline (reference sequence). V was pared by 0 bases and J by 8 bases, with 8 bases between. The DNA of the CDR3 is TGTGCCAGCAGCTTGGTTCGGGAGGAAAAACTGTTTTTT. Translating gives CASSLVREEKLFF.

The chain employs TRBV30 and TRBJ1-1, with 7 positions matching TRBD1. CDR1 and CDR2 from the germline V gene are GTSNPN and SVGIG (reference sequence). There are 13 residues in the CDR3. The V gene end was trimmed by 5 bases and the J gene end by 5 bases; junction bases not matched to a gene: 8. The CDR3 coding sequence is TGTGCCTGGGGTTTACAGGGGTGGACTGAAGCTTTCTTT. This translates into CAWGLQGWTEAFF.

This clone occurred once. This sequence joins TRBV14 and TRBJ1-4; no definite D call. Trimming removed 2 bases from V and 11 bases from J, with 9 bases in between. Germline V gene data show CDR1 as SGHDN and CDR2 as FVKESK. This CDR3 comprises 12 residues. The CDR3 sequence: CASSQLGWKLFF. Written as DNA, the CDR3 is TGTGCCAGCAGCCAACTAGGATGGAAACTGTTTTTT.

The CDR3 sequence: CASSLSFANEKLFF. CDR3 nucleotides: TGTGCCAGCAGCTTGAGTTTTGCTAATGAAAAACTGTTTTTT. The rearrangement uses TRBV7-2 and TRBJ1-4; no firm D call. V was pared by 3 bases and J by 3 bases, with 8 bases between. The germline V gene has CDR1 SGHTA and CDR2 FQGNSA. The CDR3 contains 14 residues.

V gene TRBV7-9 combines with J gene TRBJ2-1, with a possible D match to TRBD2 (6 bases). The CDR3 loop spans 15 amino acids. Trimming pared 0 bases from V and 3 bases from J, leaving 9 bases between. Germline CDR1 reads SEHNR; CDR2 reads FQNEAQ (reference sequence). CDR3 sequence (DNA): TGTGCCAGCAGCTTAGCGCGGGGACTCTACAATGAGCAGTTCTTC. The encoded protein is CASSLARGLYNEQFF.

This rearrangement joins TRBV3-1 (or the pseudogene TRBV3-2) to TRBJ2-7, with 7 bases that match TRBD1. CDR1 and CDR2 from the germline V gene are LGHDT and YNNKEL (reference sequence). This CDR3 is 13 amino acids long. Trimming removed 3 bases from V and 5 bases from J; junction bases left unmatched: 4. The CDR3 nucleotides read TGTGCCAGCAGCCACCCCGGACAGGACGAGCAGTACTTC. This gives the protein CASSHPGQDEQYF.

The chain uses TRBV10-3 and TRBJ1-2; D uncertain. The CDR3 has 13 amino acids. Deletions cut 7 bases from V and 2 bases from J, with 11 bases between. CDR1 is ENHRY and CDR2 is SYGVKD in the germline V gene. The CDR3 DNA follows: TGTGCCATCACCGTCGGGAGGAACTATGGCTACACCTTC. It is translated as CAITVGRNYGYTF.

This chain uses TRBV15 with TRBJ2-2; D gene unclear. V was trimmed by 0 bases and J by 6 bases, leaving 8 bases between them. From germline, CDR1 is LNHNV and CDR2 YYDKDF (reference sequence). The CDR3 has 14 residues. The CDR3 sequence: CATSRDQAPGELFF. In DNA form, the CDR3 reads TGTGCCACCAGCAGAGATCAGGCACCCGGGGAGCTGTTTTTT.

The chain's CDR3 is CASSPQRQAAGNTIYF. The CDR3 nucleotides read TGTGCCAGCTCACCACAACGACAGGCGGCTGGAAACACCATATATTTT. This chain connects TRBV18 to TRBJ1-3; possibly TRBD1 for D (6 bases). This CDR3 has 16 amino acids. The V gene's germline CDR1 is KGHSH and CDR2 LQKENI. Trimming left V 1 base short and J 2 bases short, with 12 bases between. Looking up the rest from reference TRBV18 and TRBJ1-3 gives the full variable domain: NAGVMQNPRHLVRRRGQEARLRCSPMKGHSHVYWYRQLPEEGLKFMVYLQKENIIDESGMPKERFSAEFPKEGPSILRIQQVVRGDSAAYFCASSPQRQAAGNTIYFGEGSWLTVV.

The CDR3 reads CASSTDRNTGELFF. CDR3 nucleotides: TGTGCCAGCAGTACCGACAGAAACACCGGGGAGCTGTTTTTT. This rearrangement joins TRBV28 to TRBJ2-2; D may be TRBD1 (5 bases). Germline CDR1 MDHEN, CDR2 SYDVKM. V lost 5 bases to trimming and J lost 2 bases, with 9 bases between them. The CDR3 has 14 residues.